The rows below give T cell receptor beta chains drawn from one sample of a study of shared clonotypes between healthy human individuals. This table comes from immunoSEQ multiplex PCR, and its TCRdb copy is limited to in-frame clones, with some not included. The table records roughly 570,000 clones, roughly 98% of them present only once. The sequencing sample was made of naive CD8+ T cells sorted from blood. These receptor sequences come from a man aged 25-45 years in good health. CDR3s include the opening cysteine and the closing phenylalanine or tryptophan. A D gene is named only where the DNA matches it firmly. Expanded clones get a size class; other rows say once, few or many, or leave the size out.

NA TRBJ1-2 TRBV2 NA CASSQGANYGYTF TGTGCCAGCAGTCAAGGGGCGAACTATGGCTACACCTTC
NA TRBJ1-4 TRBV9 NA CASSSQGSGASGKLFF TGTGCCAGCAGCTCCCAGGGTTCGGGGGCTTCCGGAAAACTGTTTTTT
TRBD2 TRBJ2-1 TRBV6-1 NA CASSVLRGLATAYNEQFF TGTGCCAGCAGTGTTCTGCGAGGACTAGCGACCGCCTACAATGAGCAGTTCTTC
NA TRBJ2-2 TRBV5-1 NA CASSQALREYTGELFF TGCGCCAGCAGCCAAGCACTTCGGGAGTACACCGGGGAGCTGTTTTTT
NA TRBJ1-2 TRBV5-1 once CASSLTGRENYGYTF TGCGCCAGCAGCTTGACAGGGAGGGAGAACTATGGCTACACCTTC
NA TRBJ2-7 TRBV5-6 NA CASSFYVPRQFPEQYF TGTGCCAGCAGCTTTTATGTGCCGAGACAGTTCCCCGAGCAGTACTTC
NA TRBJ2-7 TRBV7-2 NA CASRLHYEQYF TGTGCCAGCAGACTACACTACGAGCAGTACTTC
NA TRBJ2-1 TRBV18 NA CASSPLGVEQFF TGTGCCAGCTCACCACTGGGTGTTGAGCAGTTCTTC
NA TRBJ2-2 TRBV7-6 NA CASSQRADTGELFF TGTGCCAGCAGCCAACGAGCGGACACCGGGGAGCTGTTTTTT
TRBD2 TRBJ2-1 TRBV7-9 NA CASSGGSSLLNEQFF TGTGCCAGCAGCGGCGGGAGCTCTCTTCTCAATGAGCAGTTCTTC
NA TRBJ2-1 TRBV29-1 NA CSVVLRDLPGNEQFF TGCAGCGTTGTTTTGAGGGACCTACCTGGCAATGAGCAGTTCTTC
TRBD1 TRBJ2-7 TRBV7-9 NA CASTSDRGRTYEQYF TGTGCCAGCACCTCAGACAGGGGGCGGACCTACGAGCAGTACTTC